This paragraph reports one T cell receptor (beta chain). The data are from a study of blood T cell repertoires in COVID-19. Original analysis: Reference gene primer amplification gave nucleated cell count estimates. Some clones are missing from TCRdb's copy, which holds only in-frame ones; the method was immunoSEQ multiplex PCR. V and J calls and clone size are copied from that table; D and trimming were computed from the DNA. Among approximately 92,000 clones listed, roughly 84% were seen once. This CDR3 region has 17 residues. Trimming at V came to 0 bases and at J to 4 bases, leaving 7 bases not matched to a gene. Germline CDR1 reads SGHRS; CDR2 reads YFSETQ.

The J gene is TRBJ2-2, the V gene TRBV5-1; 9 bases are shared with TRBD1. This clonotype was obtained from a man in his sixties or seventies with active or convalescent COVID-19. What was sequenced was peripheral blood. Written as DNA, the CDR3 is TGCGCCAGCAGCTTGGCTTTACAGGGGGCAGGCACCGGGGAGCTGTTTTTT. It encodes CASSLALQGAGTGELFF.